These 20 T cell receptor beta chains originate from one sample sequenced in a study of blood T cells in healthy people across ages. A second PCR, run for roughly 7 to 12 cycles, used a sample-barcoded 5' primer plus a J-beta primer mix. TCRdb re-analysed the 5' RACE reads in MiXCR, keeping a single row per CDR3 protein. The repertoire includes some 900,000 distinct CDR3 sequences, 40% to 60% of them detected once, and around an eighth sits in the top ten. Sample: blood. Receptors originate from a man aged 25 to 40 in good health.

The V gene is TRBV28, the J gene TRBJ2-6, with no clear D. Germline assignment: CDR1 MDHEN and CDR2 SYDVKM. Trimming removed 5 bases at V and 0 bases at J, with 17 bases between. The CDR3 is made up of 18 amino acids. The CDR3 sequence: CASSPDGPISSGANVLTF. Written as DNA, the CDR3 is TGTGCCAGCAGTCCCGACGGACCCATAAGCTCTGGGGCCAACGTCCTGACTTTC.

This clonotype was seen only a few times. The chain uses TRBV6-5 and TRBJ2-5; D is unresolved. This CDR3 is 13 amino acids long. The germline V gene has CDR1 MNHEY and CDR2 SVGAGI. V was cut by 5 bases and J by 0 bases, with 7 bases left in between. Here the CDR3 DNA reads TGTGCCAGCAGTGGGATAAACCAAGAGACCCAGTACTTC. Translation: CASSGINQETQYF.

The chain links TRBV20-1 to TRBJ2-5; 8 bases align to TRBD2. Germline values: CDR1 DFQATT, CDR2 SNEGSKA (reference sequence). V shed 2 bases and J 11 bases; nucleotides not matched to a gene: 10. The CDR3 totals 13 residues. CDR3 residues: CSARLAGDVGQYF. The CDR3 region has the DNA TGCAGTGCTAGACTAGCGGGTGACGTAGGGCAGTACTTC.

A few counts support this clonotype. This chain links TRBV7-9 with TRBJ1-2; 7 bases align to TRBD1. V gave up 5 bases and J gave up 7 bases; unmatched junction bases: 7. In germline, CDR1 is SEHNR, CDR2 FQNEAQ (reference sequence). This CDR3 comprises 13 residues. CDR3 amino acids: CASSPGTAPGYTF. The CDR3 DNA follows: TGTGCCAGCAGCCCCGGGACAGCCCCTGGCTACACCTTC.

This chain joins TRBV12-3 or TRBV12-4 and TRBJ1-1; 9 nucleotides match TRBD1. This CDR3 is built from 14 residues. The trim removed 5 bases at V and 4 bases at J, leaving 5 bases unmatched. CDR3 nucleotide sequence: TGTGCCAGCAGTCGACAGGGGGTAGGCACTGAAGCTTTCTTT. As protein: CASSRQGVGTEAFF.

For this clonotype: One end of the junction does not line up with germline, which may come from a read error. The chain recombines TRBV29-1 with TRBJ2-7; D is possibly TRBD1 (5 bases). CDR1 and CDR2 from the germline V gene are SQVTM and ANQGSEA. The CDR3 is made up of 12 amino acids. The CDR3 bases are TGCAGCATTGAACAGGCTCCCTACGAGCAGTACTTC. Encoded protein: CSIEQAPYEQYF.

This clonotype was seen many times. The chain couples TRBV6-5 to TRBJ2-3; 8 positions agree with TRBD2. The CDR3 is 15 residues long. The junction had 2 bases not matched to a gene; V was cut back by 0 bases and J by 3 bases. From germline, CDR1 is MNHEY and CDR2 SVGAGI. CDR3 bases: TGTGCCAGCAGTTACTCGTCGGGGGGGACAGATACGCAGTATTTT. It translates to CASSYSSGGTDTQYF.

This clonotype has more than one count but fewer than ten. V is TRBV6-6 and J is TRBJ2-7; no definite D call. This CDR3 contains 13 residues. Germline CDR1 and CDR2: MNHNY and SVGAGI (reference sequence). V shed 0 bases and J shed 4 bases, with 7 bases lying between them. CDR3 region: CASSYSMDYEQYF. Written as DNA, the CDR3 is TGTGCCAGCAGTTACTCGATGGATTACGAGCAGTACTTC.

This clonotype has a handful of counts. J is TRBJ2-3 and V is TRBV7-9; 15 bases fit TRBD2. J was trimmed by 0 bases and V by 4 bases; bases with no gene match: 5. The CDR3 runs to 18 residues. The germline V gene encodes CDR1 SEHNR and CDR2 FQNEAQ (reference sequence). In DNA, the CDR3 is TGTGCCAGCAGCTCAGGACTAGCGGGGGGGCTCAGCACAGATACGCAGTATTTT. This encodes CASSSGLAGGLSTDTQYF.

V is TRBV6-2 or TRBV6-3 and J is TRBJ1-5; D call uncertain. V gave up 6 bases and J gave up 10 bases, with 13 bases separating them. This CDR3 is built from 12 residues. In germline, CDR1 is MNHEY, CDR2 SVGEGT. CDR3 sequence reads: CASSSSGNPQHF. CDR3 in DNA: TGTGCCAGCAGCTCGTCCGGCAACCCCCAGCATTTT.

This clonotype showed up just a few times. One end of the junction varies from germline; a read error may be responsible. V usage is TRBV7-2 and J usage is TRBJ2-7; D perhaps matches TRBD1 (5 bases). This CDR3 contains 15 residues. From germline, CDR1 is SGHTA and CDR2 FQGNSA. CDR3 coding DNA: TGTGCCAGCAGCTCTCCAGACAGAAGTTCCTACGAGCAGGACTTC. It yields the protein CASSSPDRSSYEQDF.

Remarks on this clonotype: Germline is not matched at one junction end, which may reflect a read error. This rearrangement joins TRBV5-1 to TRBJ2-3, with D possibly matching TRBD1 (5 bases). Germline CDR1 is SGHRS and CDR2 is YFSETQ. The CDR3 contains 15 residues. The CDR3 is CASGLVAGSTDTQYF. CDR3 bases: TGCGCCAGCGGCTTGGTGGCAGGGTCCACAGATACGCAGTATTTT.

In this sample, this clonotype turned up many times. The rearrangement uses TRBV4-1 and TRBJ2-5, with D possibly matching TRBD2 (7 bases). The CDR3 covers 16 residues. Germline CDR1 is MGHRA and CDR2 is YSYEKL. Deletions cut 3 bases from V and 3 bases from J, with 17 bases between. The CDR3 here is CASSQDIRGAEETQYF. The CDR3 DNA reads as TGCGCCAGCAGCCAGGATATACGGGGGGCCGAAGAGACCCAGTACTTC.

This CDR3 reads CASSKARWQGNQPQHF. CDR3 DNA: TGTGCCAGCAGCAAAGCCCGGTGGCAGGGTAATCAGCCCCAGCATTTT. The chain is built from TRBV21-1 and TRBJ1-5; the table calls TRBD1, which could not be checked here. TRBV21-1 is a listed pseudogene. The CDR3 runs 16 residues.

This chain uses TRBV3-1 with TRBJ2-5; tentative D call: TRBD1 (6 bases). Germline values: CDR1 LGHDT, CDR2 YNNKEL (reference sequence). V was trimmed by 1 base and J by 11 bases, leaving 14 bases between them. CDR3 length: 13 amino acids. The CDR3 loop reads CASSQGRGSQQYF. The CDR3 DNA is TGTGCCAGCAGCCAAGGCAGGGGAAGCCAGCAGTACTTC.

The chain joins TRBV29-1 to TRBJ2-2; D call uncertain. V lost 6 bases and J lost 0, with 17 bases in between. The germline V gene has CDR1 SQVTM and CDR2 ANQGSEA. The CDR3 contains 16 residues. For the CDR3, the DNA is TGCAGCGTCATACTGTACGGACGGGCGAACACCGGGGAGCTGTTTTTT. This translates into CSVILYGRANTGELFF.

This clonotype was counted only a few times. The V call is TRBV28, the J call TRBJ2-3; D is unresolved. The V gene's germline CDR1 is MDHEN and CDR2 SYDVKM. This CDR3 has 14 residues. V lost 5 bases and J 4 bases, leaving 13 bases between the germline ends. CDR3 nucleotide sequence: TGTGCCAGCAGTCGGGCCACCCTCCCAGATACGCAGTATTTT. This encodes CASSRATLPDTQYF.

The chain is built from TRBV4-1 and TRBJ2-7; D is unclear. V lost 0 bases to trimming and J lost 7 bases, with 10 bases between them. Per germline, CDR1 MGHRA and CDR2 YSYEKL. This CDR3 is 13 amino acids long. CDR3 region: CASSQDVIREQYF. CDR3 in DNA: TGCGCCAGCAGCCAAGATGTGATACGTGAGCAGTACTTC.

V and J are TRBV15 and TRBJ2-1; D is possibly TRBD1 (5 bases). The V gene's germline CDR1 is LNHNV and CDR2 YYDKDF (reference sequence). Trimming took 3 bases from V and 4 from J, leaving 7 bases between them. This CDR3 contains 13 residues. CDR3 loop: CATSRDMYNEQFF. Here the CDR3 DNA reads TGTGCCACCAGCAGGGACATGTACAATGAGCAGTTCTTC.

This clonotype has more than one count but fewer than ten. The CDR3 protein is CASSQDPAGGAYEQYF. CDR3 in DNA: TGCGCCAGCAGCCAAGACCCCGCGGGGGGGGCCTACGAGCAGTACTTC. The chain employs TRBV4-1 and TRBJ2-7; 9 nucleotides agree with TRBD2. The J segment lost 2 bases and the V segment lost 0 bases, leaving 5 bases of the junction unmatched. Germline CDR1 and CDR2: MGHRA and YSYEKL. The CDR3 length is 16 residues.